The entry below describes one T cell receptor beta chain. The target antigen is unknown. Combined were second doses at about 4 or about 12 weeks. This table comes from immunoSEQ multiplex PCR, and its TCRdb copy is limited to in-frame clones, with some not included. The sample contains just over 150,000 clones, 85% to 90% of which appear only once. The record originates from a study of T cell responses to AZD1222 COVID-19 vaccine. Whole-study results and caveats: The donors showed a predominance of white British ancestry and of females, with possible underestimation of clonal diversity. Researchers took repertoire samples only after the peak T cell response had come. Among vaccine-associated CD4 TCRs, coverage spanned spike, with dominance at 160-218 and 743-854.

The sequencing here drew on peripheral blood, taken 28 days after the second AZD1222 dose. The receptor was derived from an adult who received the AZD1222 COVID-19 vaccine.

The CDR3 here is CASSRGTGLTDTQYF. The CDR3 DNA reads as TGTGCCAGCAGCCGAGGAACAGGGCTTACAGATACGCAGTATTTT. The rearrangement links TRBV7-6 to TRBJ2-3; a possible D gene is TRBD1 (6 bases). CDR1 and CDR2 (germline): SGHVS, FNYEAQ. The V and J ends lost 5 bases and 3 bases respectively, with 15 bases between them. The CDR3 totals 15 residues.